The subject of this entry is one T cell receptor (beta chain). The antigen is not known. The germline V gene encodes CDR1 SGHAT and CDR2 FQNNGV. With 0 bases removed from V and 4 bases from J, the gap between germline ends came to 12 bases. CDR3 length equals 15 residues. This sample was included in a study of cytomegalovirus exposure and HLA in healthy donors. Study observations and caveats: It is likely that the observed cluster of highly shared sequence variants was a sequencing artifact.

Primers included in the PCR were 60 Vbeta and 13 Jbeta primers. The repertoire was sequenced with immunoSEQ multiplex PCR; TCRdb's copy has only in-frame clones and lacks some. The table lists about 190,000 clones, approximately 77% of them singletons. Sequencing was done on a sample of PBMCs. The receptor's source is a man aged 40-49 years in good health and CMV-seropositive. The chain joins TRBV11-2 to TRBJ1-2; D not resolved. The CDR3 here is CASSLDSGPAYGYTF. The CDR3 DNA reads TGTGCCAGCAGCTTAGATTCTGGGCCGGCCTATGGCTACACCTTC.